The 11 T cell receptor beta chains below all came from one sample that was sequenced in a study of shared clonotypes between healthy human individuals. Clones were sequenced by immunoSEQ multiplex PCR, and TCRdb holds only the in-frame ones, with some missing. Here the sample spans about 680,000 clones, 60% to 75% being singletons. Material: memory CD4+ T cells sorted from blood. Indicated subset: CD45RA-negative fraction. The receptors come from a woman in her 30s in good health.

The rearrangement joins TRBV7-3 to TRBJ1-2, with a tentative D call TRBD1 (6 bases). Trimming took 1 base from V and 8 from J, leaving 11 bases between them. Germline loops: CDR1 SGHTA, CDR2 FQGTGA. The CDR3 sequence is 13 residues long. This CDR3 is CASSLRAGDGYTF. The CDR3 DNA is TGTGCCAGCAGCTTAAGGGCAGGGGACGGCTACACCTTC.

This clone was observed many times. The chain recombines TRBV11-2 with TRBJ2-1, with 7 bases aligning to TRBD2. The CDR3 is 16 amino acids. CDR1 and CDR2 from the germline V gene are SGHAT and FQNNGV. V lost 6 bases, J lost 4 bases, and 12 bases stayed unmatched. CDR3 sequence reads: CASSPGPGGGYNEQFF. DNA of the CDR3: TGTGCCAGCAGTCCGGGACCGGGCGGGGGATACAATGAGCAGTTCTTC.

The chain has TRBV6-5 and TRBJ2-2; 11 nucleotides align to TRBD1. Germline V gene data show CDR1 as MNHEY and CDR2 as SVGAGI. The V and J ends lost 6 bases and 6 bases, in that order; junction bases with no gene match: 6. CDR3 length: 15 residues. The CDR3 protein is CASRSKDRGPGELFF. DNA for the CDR3: TGTGCCAGCAGAAGCAAGGACAGGGGGCCCGGGGAGCTGTTTTTT.

The J gene is TRBJ1-2, the V gene TRBV5-5; the D is unclear. The CDR3 is made up of 13 amino acids. Trimming removed 1 base from V and 7 bases from J, with 11 bases in between. Germline assignment: CDR1 SGHKS and CDR2 YYEKEE (reference sequence). The CDR3, as DNA: TGTGCCAGCAGCTTGAGAGGGTTCTCTGGCTACACCTTC. It yields the protein CASSLRGFSGYTF.

This clone appeared many times. The chain joins TRBV7-2 to TRBJ2-3; D tentatively reads TRBD1 or TRBD2 (5 bases each). The CDR3 length is 17 residues. Germline V gene lookup returns CDR1 SGHTA and CDR2 FQGNSA. V dropped 4 bases and J dropped 1 base, with 18 bases sitting between them. CDR3 in DNA: TGTGCCAGCAGCTCCCACGGATGGGACCCCGGCACAGATACGCAGTATTTT. It codes for CASSSHGWDPGTDTQYF. Supplemented by reference TRBV7-2 and TRBJ2-3, the full variable domain reads GAGVSQSPSNKVTEKGKDVELRCDPISGHTALYWYRQSLGQGLEFLIYFQGNSAPDKSGLPSDRFSAERTGGSVSTLTIQRTQQEDSAVYLCASSSHGWDPGTDTQYFGPGTRLTVL.

The V gene is TRBV27, the J gene TRBJ2-1, with D maybe TRBD2 (5 bases). CDR1 is MNHEY and CDR2 is SMNVEV in the germline V gene (reference sequence). The V gene lost 4 bases and the J gene lost 6 bases, with 13 bases spanning the gap. This CDR3 has 14 amino acids. In DNA, the CDR3 is TGTGCCAGCAGTTGGAGAGGGCCAGGCAATGAGCAGTTCTTC. Its protein is CASSWRGPGNEQFF.

This clone has just one count. The rearrangement links TRBV11-2 to TRBJ2-1; D remains unclear. This CDR3 is 17 amino acids long. Germline-derived CDR1 and CDR2 are SGHAT and FQNNGV. Trimming cost V 0 bases and J 2 bases, with 14 bases left between them. The DNA for the CDR3 is TGTGCCAGCAGCTTAGATCCCAGGCTGGTCCCCTACAATGAGCAGTTCTTC. It translates to CASSLDPRLVPYNEQFF. The whole variable domain, remainder taken from reference TRBV11-2 and TRBJ2-1, is EAGVAQSPRYKIIEKRQSVAFWCNPISGHATLYWYQQILGQGPKLLIQFQNNGVVDDSQLPKDRFSAERLKGVDSTLKIQPAKLEDSAVYLCASSLDPRLVPYNEQFFGPGTRLTVL.

This chain uses TRBV7-6 with TRBJ2-5; no reliable D call. V dropped 4 bases and J dropped 3 bases, with 9 bases sitting between them. This CDR3 contains 13 residues. Per the germline V gene, CDR1 is SGHVS and CDR2 is FNYEAQ. The CDR3 DNA follows: TGTGCCAGCAGCTCACGCATAAAAGAGACCCAGTACTTC. Protein: CASSSRIKETQYF.

The V gene is TRBV7-9, the J gene TRBJ1-4, with 9 bases that match TRBD1. V shed 6 bases, J shed 4 bases, and the junction held 6 bases outside the gene matches. Germline V lookup: CDR1 SEHNR, CDR2 FQNEAQ (reference sequence). The CDR3 runs 15 residues. The CDR3 DNA sequence: TGTGCCAGCAGGAGCGGGACAGGGTTTAATGAAAAACTGTTTTTT. Its translation is CASRSGTGFNEKLFF.

Many counts were recorded for this clone. The gene calls are TRBV6-6 and TRBJ2-2, with D hard to call. Germline assignment: CDR1 MNHNY and CDR2 SVGAGI (reference sequence). V lost 7 bases, J lost 1 base, and 10 bases lay in between. The CDR3 runs to 14 residues. The CDR3 sequence: CASKVRRNTGELFF. The DNA for the CDR3 is TGTGCCAGCAAGGTTCGGCGGAACACCGGGGAGCTGTTTTTT.

The CDR3 DNA sequence: TGTGCCAGCAGCGCAGGGGGCTCGAGCTCCTACGAGCAGTACTTC. Amino acid sequence: CASSAGGSSSYEQYF. The chain joins TRBV28 to TRBJ2-7; 8 nucleotides align to TRBD1. The CDR3 sequence is 15 residues long. CDR1 is MDHEN, CDR2 SYDVKM, per germline. Unmatched junction bases numbered 7, after V lost 6 bases and J lost 0 bases.